The sequence of this T cell receptor (beta chain) was determined in a study of T cells in Graves' hyperthyroidism and ophthalmopathy. The CDR3 totals 16 residues. Losses at the gene ends were 7 bases for V and 2 bases for J; bases not matched to a gene: 8. Germline assignment: CDR1 SGHTA and CDR2 FQGNSA. Graves' hyperthyroidism without ophthalmopathy progression within 18 months was termed stable. Lactation, pregnancy, other autoimmune disease or uncontrolled infection excluded patients. Template material for amplifying TCR beta CDR3 regions consisted of RNA transcripts. Researchers ran a first-round RT-PCR on the TCR CDR3 using the HTBI primer set. TCRdb used MiXCR to reprocess the multiplex PCR reads, holding one entry per CDR3 protein. The sample yields hundreds of thousands of distinct CDR3 sequences, less than 15% seen once. As for this clonotype: A much larger clone differs by one base, so this may be a read error.

The V gene is TRBV7-2, the J gene TRBJ2-3; 11 nucleotides line up with TRBD2. This TCR was recovered from a young woman with Graves' hyperthyroidism. The sequencing input was blood. CDR3 sequence: CASNLLAGGPTDTQYF. In nucleotides, the CDR3 is TGTGCCAGCAACCTCTTAGCGGGAGGGCCCACAGATACGCAGTATTTT. Variable domain in full (rest from reference TRBV7-2 and TRBJ2-3): GAGVSQSPSNKVTEKGKDVELRCDPISGHTALYWYRQSLGQGLEFLIYFQGNSAPDKSGLPSDRFSAERTGGSVSTLTIQRTQQEDSAVYLCASNLLAGGPTDTQYFGPGTRLTVL.